The 21 T cell receptor beta chains presented below share a single source sample, sequenced in a study of blood T cell repertoires in COVID-19. Sequencing was performed with immunoSEQ multiplex PCR; in TCRdb, only in-frame clones are kept and a portion is missing. Of over 45,000 clones in the sample, 90% are singletons; the top ten hold 3% to 5%. Input material: peripheral blood. The receptors stem from a middle-aged man with acute or convalescent COVID-19.

The V gene is TRBV24-1, the J gene TRBJ1-5, with D tentatively TRBD1 (5 bases). This CDR3 spans 14 amino acids. Per the germline V gene, CDR1 is KGHDR and CDR2 is SFDVKD. V was clipped by 3 bases and J by 4 bases, with 9 bases between them. The CDR3 here is CATSDVGGNQPQHF. The CDR3 DNA is TGTGCCACCAGTGATGTGGGGGGGAATCAGCCCCAGCATTTT.

The chain has TRBV7-2 and TRBJ2-5, with D possibly matching TRBD1 (5 bases). CDR1 is SGHTA and CDR2 is FQGNSA in the germline V gene. Trimming shortened V by 7 bases and J by 0 bases, and 21 bases separated the two germline ends. The CDR3 consists of 17 residues. CDR3 in amino acids: CASTLPLHTGHQETQYF. CDR3 DNA: TGTGCCAGCACCTTGCCCCTACACACAGGACACCAAGAGACCCAGTACTTC.

As DNA, the CDR3 is TGTGCCAGCTCACGGGGACAGGGGACGGAGACCCAGTACTTC. Translating gives CASSRGQGTETQYF. The chain employs TRBV18 and TRBJ2-5; 10 nucleotides align to TRBD1. The length of the CDR3 is 14 residues. Trimming removed 4 bases from V and 5 bases from J; junction bases left unmatched: 4. CDR1 and CDR2 (germline): KGHSH, LQKENI. The variable domain in full, completed from reference TRBV18 and TRBJ2-5, reads NAGVMQNPRHLVRRRGQEARLRCSPMKGHSHVYWYRQLPEEGLKFMVYLQKENIIDESGMPKERFSAEFPKEGPSILRIQQVVRGDSAAYFCASSRGQGTETQYFGPGTRLLVL.

The chain joins TRBV3-1 (or the pseudogene TRBV3-2) to TRBJ1-2, with D possibly matching TRBD1 (6 bases). Trimming removed 0 bases at V and 7 bases at J, with 15 bases between. Germline CDR1 is LGHDT and CDR2 is YNNKEL (reference sequence). CDR3 size: 15 residues. The CDR3 sequence is CASSQEGGVVGGYTF. CDR3 nucleotide sequence: TGTGCCAGCAGCCAAGAAGGGGGGGTCGTGGGTGGCTACACCTTC.

The chain combines TRBV5-1 with TRBJ1-2; maybe TRBD1 (6 bases). With 2 bases removed from V and 6 bases from J, the gap between germline ends came to 11 bases. Germline-derived CDR1 and CDR2 are SGHRS and YFSETQ. This CDR3 is 13 amino acids long. The DNA for the CDR3 is TGCGCCAGCAGCTTACTACAGGGAGATGGCTACACCTTC. It translates to CASSLLQGDGYTF.

The genes are TRBV25-1 and TRBJ1-6; no firm D call. Looked up from germline, CDR1 is MGHDK and CDR2 is SYGVNS. V was clipped by 4 bases and J by 4 bases, with 14 bases between them. The CDR3 covers 16 residues. The CDR3 coding sequence is TGTGCCAGCAGTGGTTCATCGGACTCGTATAATTCACCCCTCCACTTT. Translated, it gives CASSGSSDSYNSPLHF.

This CDR3 reads CASSLVPNLTGNNSPLHF. As DNA, the CDR3 is TGTGCCAGCAGCTTAGTACCCAACCTGACAGGGAATAATTCACCCCTCCACTTT. This chain connects TRBV7-6 to TRBJ1-6; 7 bases are shared with TRBD1. Per germline, CDR1 SGHVS and CDR2 FNYEAQ. V shed 1 base and J 5 bases; nucleotides not matched to a gene: 11. The CDR3 has 18 amino acids.

This chain connects TRBV6-6 to TRBJ1-4; the D gene is possibly TRBD1 (6 bases). This CDR3 has 14 residues. The germline V and J ends were trimmed by 2 bases and 6 bases, with 10 bases remaining between them. CDR1 is MNHNY and CDR2 is SVGAGI in the germline V gene (reference sequence). DNA of the CDR3: TGTGCCAGCAGTTACGGGGGGGCGGATGAAAAACTGTTTTTT. Translated, it gives CASSYGGADEKLFF.

This chain joins TRBV3-1 (or the pseudogene TRBV3-2) and TRBJ2-7; 9 bases match TRBD1. This CDR3 spans 15 amino acids. Per germline, CDR1 LGHDT and CDR2 YNNKEL (reference sequence). V shed 4 bases, J shed 5 bases, and the junction held 9 bases outside the gene matches. CDR3 loop: CASSLSGTGSDEQYF. CDR3 sequence (DNA): TGTGCCAGCAGCCTTTCCGGGACAGGGAGCGACGAGCAGTACTTC.

The chain carries TRBV27 and TRBJ2-3; D gene uncertain. The CDR3 loop spans 17 amino acids. V lost 4 bases and J 3 bases, leaving 20 bases between the germline ends. Germline CDR1 is MNHEY and CDR2 is SMNVEV (reference sequence). CDR3 coding DNA: TGTGCCAGCAGTTACTCCCCATTACCGTCTTCGACAGATACGCAGTATTTT. Its protein product is CASSYSPLPSSTDTQYF.

The count of this clone is one. The rearrangement uses TRBV18 and TRBJ2-2; the match to TRBD1 covers 7 bases. Germline CDR1 is KGHSH and CDR2 is LQKENI. Trimming took 3 bases from V and 1 from J; bases not matched to a gene: 5. The length of the CDR3 is 16 residues. The CDR3 nucleotides read TGTGCCAGCTCACCCCTGGGACAGAGGAACACCGGGGAGCTGTTTTTT. Translating gives CASSPLGQRNTGELFF.

This chain links TRBV7-9 with TRBJ1-4; D is uncertain. The germline V gene encodes CDR1 SEHNR and CDR2 FQNEAQ (reference sequence). The germline V and J ends were trimmed by 8 bases and 11 bases, with 18 bases remaining between them. This CDR3 has 13 amino acids. CDR3 DNA: TGTGCCAGCGCAGACGGAACGGGAGGGAAACTGTTTTTT. Its translation: CASADGTGGKLFF.

The rearrangement joins TRBV19 to TRBJ1-2, with D unresolved. The CDR3 contains 14 residues. V lost 3 bases and J lost 2, with 10 bases in between. Per the germline V gene, CDR1 is LNHDA and CDR2 is SQIVND (reference sequence). The CDR3: CASSMAAHNYGYTF. The CDR3 DNA is TGTGCCAGTAGTATGGCGGCACACAACTATGGCTACACCTTC.

The chain carries TRBV28 and TRBJ1-2, with D tentatively TRBD1 (5 bases). Trimming took 2 bases from V and 4 from J, leaving 8 bases between them. From germline, CDR1 is MDHEN and CDR2 SYDVKM. CDR3 length: 13 amino acids. The CDR3 nucleotides read TGTGCCAGCAGTTTAGGTCAGGGCTATGGCTACACCTTC. It specifies CASSLGQGYGYTF.

The V and J genes are TRBV11-1 and TRBJ2-7; D might be TRBD1 (5 bases). Per germline, CDR1 SGHAT and CDR2 FQDESV (reference sequence). CDR3 length equals 15 residues. The V end was cut by 4 bases, the J end by 3 bases, with 16 bases between. The CDR3: CASSSGSWRNYEQYF. Written as DNA, the CDR3 is TGTGCCAGCAGCTCAGGGTCCTGGCGGAACTACGAGCAGTACTTC.

The chain employs TRBV6-5 and TRBJ1-6; D is ambiguous. CDR1 MNHEY and CDR2 SVGAGI come from the germline V gene. The CDR3 extends over 14 amino acids. V shed 6 bases and J shed 5 bases, with 11 bases lying between them. The CDR3 DNA sequence: TGTGCCAGCAGCCAACAGCTTAATAATTCACCCCTCCACTTT. Translated: CASSQQLNNSPLHF.

The chain uses TRBV4-3 and TRBJ1-2, with 9 positions matching TRBD1. V lost 1 base, J lost 5 bases, and 11 bases stayed unmatched. CDR1 LGHNA and CDR2 YSLEER come from the germline V gene. This CDR3 comprises 17 residues. CDR3 sequence reads: CASSQALLSGTGYGYTF. CDR3 bases: TGCGCCAGCAGCCAAGCCTTATTATCCGGGACAGGGTATGGCTACACCTTC.

This chain links TRBV7-9 with TRBJ2-7; 9 nucleotides agree with TRBD2. Trimming removed 5 bases from V and 0 bases from J; junction bases left unmatched: 11. This CDR3 contains 17 residues. The germline gives CDR1 SEHNR, CDR2 FQNEAQ (reference sequence). The CDR3 sequence: CASSPLAGDLNSYEQYF. The CDR3, as DNA: TGTGCCAGCAGCCCATTAGCGGGAGACTTAAACTCCTACGAGCAGTACTTC.

The chain carries TRBV11-2 and TRBJ1-1, with 9 bases that match TRBD1. Germline lookup yields CDR1 SGHAT and CDR2 FQNNGV. The CDR3 has 19 residues. The V and J ends lost 3 bases and 0 bases, in that order; junction bases with no gene match: 14. This CDR3 reads CASSFPKLGTGTLNTEAFF. The CDR3 DNA reads as TGTGCCAGCAGCTTCCCAAAACTCGGGACAGGGACTCTGAACACTGAAGCTTTCTTT.

The chain couples TRBV18 to TRBJ2-1; 9 bases are shared with TRBD2. This CDR3 region has 17 residues. V shed 1 base and J 4 bases; nucleotides not matched to a gene: 8. Germline assignment: CDR1 KGHSH and CDR2 LQKENI. CDR3 DNA sequence: TGTGCCAGCTCACCACAAGCACTAGCGGGCCTATACAATGAGCAGTTCTTC. It translates to CASSPQALAGLYNEQFF. The full variable domain, with the rest looked up from reference TRBV18 and TRBJ2-1, is NAGVMQNPRHLVRRRGQEARLRCSPMKGHSHVYWYRQLPEEGLKFMVYLQKENIIDESGMPKERFSAEFPKEGPSILRIQQVVRGDSAAYFCASSPQALAGLYNEQFFGPGTRLTVL.

This chain uses TRBV4-2 with TRBJ2-3, with TRBD2 as a possible D gene (6 bases). From germline, CDR1 is LGHNA and CDR2 YNFKEQ. V lost 1 base and J lost 0, with 17 bases in between. The CDR3 runs to 18 residues. CDR3 residues: CASSQGAGTQASTDTQYF. Written as DNA, the CDR3 is TGTGCCAGCAGCCAAGGGGCCGGGACTCAGGCTAGCACAGATACGCAGTATTTT.